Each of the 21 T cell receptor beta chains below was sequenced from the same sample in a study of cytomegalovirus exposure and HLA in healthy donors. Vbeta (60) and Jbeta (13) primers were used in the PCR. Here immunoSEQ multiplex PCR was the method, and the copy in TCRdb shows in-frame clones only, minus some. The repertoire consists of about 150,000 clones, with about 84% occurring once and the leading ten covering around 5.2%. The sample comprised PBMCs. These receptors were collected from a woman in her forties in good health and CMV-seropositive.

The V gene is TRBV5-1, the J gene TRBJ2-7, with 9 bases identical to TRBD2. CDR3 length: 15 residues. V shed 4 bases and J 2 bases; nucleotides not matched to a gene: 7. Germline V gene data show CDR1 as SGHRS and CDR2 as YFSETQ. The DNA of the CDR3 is TGCGCCAGCAGCCTGGTCGCGGGGGGGACCTACGAGCAGTACTTC. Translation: CASSLVAGGTYEQYF.

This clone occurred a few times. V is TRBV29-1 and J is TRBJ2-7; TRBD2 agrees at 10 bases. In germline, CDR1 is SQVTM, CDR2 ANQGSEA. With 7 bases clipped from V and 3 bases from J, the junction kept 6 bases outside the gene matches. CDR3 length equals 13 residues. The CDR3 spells CSARAGGFYEQYF. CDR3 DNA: TGCAGCGCACGAGCGGGAGGGTTCTACGAGCAGTACTTC.

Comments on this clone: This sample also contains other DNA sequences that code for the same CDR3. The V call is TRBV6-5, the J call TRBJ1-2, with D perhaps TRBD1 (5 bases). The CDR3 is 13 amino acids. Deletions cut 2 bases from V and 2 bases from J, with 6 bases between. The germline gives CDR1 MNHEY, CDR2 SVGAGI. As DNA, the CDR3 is TGTGCCAGCAGTTACGACAGCAACTATGGCTACACCTTC. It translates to CASSYDSNYGYTF.

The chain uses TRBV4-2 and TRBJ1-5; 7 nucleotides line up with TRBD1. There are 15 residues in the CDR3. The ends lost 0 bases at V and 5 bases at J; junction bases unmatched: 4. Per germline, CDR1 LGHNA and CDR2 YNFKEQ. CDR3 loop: CASSQDKGGYQPQHF. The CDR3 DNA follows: TGTGCCAGCAGCCAAGATAAAGGGGGCTATCAGCCCCAGCATTTT.

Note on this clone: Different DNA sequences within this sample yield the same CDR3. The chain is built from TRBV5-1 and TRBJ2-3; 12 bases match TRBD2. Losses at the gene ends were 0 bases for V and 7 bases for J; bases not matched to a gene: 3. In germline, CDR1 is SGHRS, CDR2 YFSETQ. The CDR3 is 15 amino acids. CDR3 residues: CASSLETSGSNTQYF. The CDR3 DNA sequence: TGCGCCAGCAGCTTGGAGACTAGCGGGAGCAATACGCAGTATTTT. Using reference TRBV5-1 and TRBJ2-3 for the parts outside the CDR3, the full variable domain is KAGVTQTPRYLIKTRGQQVTLSCSPISGHRSVSWYQQTPGQGLQFLFEYFSETQRNKGNFPGRFSGRQFSNSRSEMNVSTLELGDSALYLCASSLETSGSNTQYFGPGTRLTVL.

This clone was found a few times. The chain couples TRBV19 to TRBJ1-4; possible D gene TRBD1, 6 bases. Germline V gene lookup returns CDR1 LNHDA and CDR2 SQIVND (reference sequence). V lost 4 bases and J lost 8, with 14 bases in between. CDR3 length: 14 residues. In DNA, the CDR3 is TGTGCCAGTAGTAAGGGAGTAGGGGGAGAAAAACTGTTTTTT. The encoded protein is CASSKGVGGEKLFF.

CDR3 nucleotides: TGTGCCAGCAGCGTCCGGGGACAGCTTAATGAAAAACTGTTTTTT. Translating it yields CASSVRGQLNEKLFF. The rearrangement joins TRBV7-9 to TRBJ1-4; 7 bases align to TRBD1. Looked up from germline, CDR1 is SEHNR and CDR2 is FQNEAQ (reference sequence). The CDR3 extends over 15 amino acids. Trimming at V came to 5 bases and at J to 4 bases, leaving 7 bases not matched to a gene. The complete variable domain, with remaining parts taken from reference TRBV7-9 and TRBJ1-4, reads DTGVSQNPRHKITKRGQNVTFRCDPISEHNRLYWYRQTLGQGPEFLTYFQNEAQLEKSRLLSDRFSAERPKGSFSTLEIQRTEQGDSAMYLCASSVRGQLNEKLFFGSGTQLSVL.

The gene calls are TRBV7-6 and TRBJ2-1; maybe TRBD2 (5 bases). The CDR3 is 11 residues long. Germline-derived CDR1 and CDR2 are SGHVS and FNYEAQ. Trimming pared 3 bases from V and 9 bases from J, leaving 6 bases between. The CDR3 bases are TGTGCCAGCAGCTTCGGAGGTGAGCAGTTCTTC. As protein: CASSFGGEQFF.

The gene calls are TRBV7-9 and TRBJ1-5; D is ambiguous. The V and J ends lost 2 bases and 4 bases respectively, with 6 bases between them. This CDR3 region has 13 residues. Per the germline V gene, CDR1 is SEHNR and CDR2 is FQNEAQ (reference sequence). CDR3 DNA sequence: TGTGCCAGCAGCTTAAGACATAATCAGCCCCAGCATTTT. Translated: CASSLRHNQPQHF.

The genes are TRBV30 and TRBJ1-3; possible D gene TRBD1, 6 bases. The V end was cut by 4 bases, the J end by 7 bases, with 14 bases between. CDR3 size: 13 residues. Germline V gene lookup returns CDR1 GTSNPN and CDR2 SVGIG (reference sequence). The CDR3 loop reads CAWNAGARNTIYF. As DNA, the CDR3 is TGTGCCTGGAACGCGGGGGCGCGGAACACCATATATTTT.

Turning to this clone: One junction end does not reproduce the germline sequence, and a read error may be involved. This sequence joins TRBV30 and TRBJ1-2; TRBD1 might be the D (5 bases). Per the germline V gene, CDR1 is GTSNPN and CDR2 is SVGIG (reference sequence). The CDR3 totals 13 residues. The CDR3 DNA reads TGTGCCTGGAGTGTGACAGTCCGGAACCCCGGACACTTC. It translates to CAWSVTVRNPGHF.

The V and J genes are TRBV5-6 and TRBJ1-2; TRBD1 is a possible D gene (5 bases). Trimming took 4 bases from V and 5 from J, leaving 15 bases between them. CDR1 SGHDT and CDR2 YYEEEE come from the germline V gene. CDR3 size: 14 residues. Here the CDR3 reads CASSPAGGGYGYTF. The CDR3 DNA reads TGTGCCAGCAGCCCGGCTGGGGGGGGTTATGGCTACACCTTC.

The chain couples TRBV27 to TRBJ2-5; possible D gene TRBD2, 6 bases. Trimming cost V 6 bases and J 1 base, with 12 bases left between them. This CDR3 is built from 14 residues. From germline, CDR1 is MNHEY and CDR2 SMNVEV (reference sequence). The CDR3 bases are TGTGCCAGCAGATCTCTGGGGGGCCAAGAGACCCAGTACTTC. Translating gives CASRSLGGQETQYF.

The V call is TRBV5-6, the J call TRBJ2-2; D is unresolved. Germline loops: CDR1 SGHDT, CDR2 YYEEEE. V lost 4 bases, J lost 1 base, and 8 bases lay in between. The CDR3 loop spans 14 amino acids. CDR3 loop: CASSPRLNTGELFF. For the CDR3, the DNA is TGTGCCAGCAGCCCCCGACTGAACACCGGGGAGCTGTTTTTT.

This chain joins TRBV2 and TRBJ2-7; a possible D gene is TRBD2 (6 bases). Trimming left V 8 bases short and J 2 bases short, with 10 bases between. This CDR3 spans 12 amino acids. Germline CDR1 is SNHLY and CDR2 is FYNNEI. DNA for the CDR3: TGTGCCAGCGTGGAGGGAGCCTACGAGCAGTACTTC. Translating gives CASVEGAYEQYF.

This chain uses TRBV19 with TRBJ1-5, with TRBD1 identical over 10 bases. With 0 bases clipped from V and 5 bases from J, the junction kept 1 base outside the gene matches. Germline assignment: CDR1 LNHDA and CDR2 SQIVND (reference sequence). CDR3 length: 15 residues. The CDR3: CASSIEGQGYQPQHF. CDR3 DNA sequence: TGTGCCAGTAGTATAGAGGGACAGGGGTATCAGCCCCAGCATTTT. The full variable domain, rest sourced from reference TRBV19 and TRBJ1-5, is DGGITQSPKYLFRKEGQNVTLSCEQNLNHDAMYWYRQDPGQGLRLIYYSQIVNDFQKGDIAEGYSVSREKKESFPLTVTSAQKNPTAFYLCASSIEGQGYQPQHFGDGTRLSIL.

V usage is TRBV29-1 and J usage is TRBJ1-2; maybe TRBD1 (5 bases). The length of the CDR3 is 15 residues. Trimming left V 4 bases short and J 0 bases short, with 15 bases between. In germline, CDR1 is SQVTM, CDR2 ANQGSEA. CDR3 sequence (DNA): TGCAGCGTTGCCTCTCTCAGGGATACTAACTATGGCTACACCTTC. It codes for CSVASLRDTNYGYTF.

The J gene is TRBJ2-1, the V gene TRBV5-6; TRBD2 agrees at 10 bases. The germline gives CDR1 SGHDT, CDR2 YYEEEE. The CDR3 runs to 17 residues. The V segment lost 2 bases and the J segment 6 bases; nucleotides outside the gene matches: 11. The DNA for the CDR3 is TGTGCCAGCAGCTTAATTACTAGCGGGAAGAATATCAATGAGCAGTTCTTC. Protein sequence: CASSLITSGKNINEQFF.

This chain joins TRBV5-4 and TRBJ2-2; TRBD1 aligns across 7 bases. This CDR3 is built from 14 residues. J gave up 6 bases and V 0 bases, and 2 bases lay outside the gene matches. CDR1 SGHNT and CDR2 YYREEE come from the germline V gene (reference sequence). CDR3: CASSLEGGAGELFF. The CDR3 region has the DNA TGTGCCAGCAGCTTGGAAGGGGGCGCCGGGGAGCTGTTTTTT. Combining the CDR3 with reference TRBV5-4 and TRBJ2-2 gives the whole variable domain ETGVTQSPTHLIKTRGQQVTLRCSSQSGHNTVSWYQQALGQGPQFIFQYYREEENGRGNFPPRFSGLQFPNYSSELNVNALELDDSALYLCASSLEGGAGELFFGEGSRLTVL.

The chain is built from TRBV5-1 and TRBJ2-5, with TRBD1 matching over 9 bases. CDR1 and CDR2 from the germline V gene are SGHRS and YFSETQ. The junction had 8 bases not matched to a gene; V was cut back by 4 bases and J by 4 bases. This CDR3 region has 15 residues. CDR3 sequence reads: CASSLSATGGETQYF. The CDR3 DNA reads TGCGCCAGCAGCCTCTCCGCGACAGGGGGAGAGACCCAGTACTTC.

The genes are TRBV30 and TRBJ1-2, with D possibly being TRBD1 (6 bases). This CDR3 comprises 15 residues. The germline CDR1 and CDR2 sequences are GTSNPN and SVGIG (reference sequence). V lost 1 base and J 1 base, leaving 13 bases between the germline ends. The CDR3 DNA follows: TGTGCCTGGAGTGCTGGGACACCTATTAACTATGGCTACACCTTC. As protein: CAWSAGTPINYGYTF. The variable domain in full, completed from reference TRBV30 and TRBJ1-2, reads SQTIHQWPATLVQPVGSPLSLECTVEGTSNPNLYWYRQAAGRGLQLLFYSVGIGQISSEVPQNLSASRPQDRQFILSSKKLLLSDSGFYLCAWSAGTPINYGYTFGSGTRLTVV.